The 6 T cell receptor beta chains in this list originate from one sample, sequenced in a study of blood T cell repertoires in COVID-19. Repertoires were generated with immunoSEQ multiplex PCR, while TCRdb's copy carries only in-frame clones and drops some. Found here are approximately 120,000 clones, about four fifths of them singletons; the top ten hold roughly 10%. Sequenced material: peripheral blood. Receptors originate from a human donor in a cohort sampled during active COVID-19.

V usage is TRBV6-6 and J usage is TRBJ2-7; 9 bases align to TRBD2. Trimming took 6 bases from V and 2 from J; bases not matched to a gene: 5. The CDR3 length is 14 residues. The germline gives CDR1 MNHNY, CDR2 SVGAGI (reference sequence). CDR3 sequence (DNA): TGTGCCAGCAGCCGACTAGCGGCAACCTACGAGCAGTACTTC. Translation: CASSRLAATYEQYF.

This chain links TRBV19 with TRBJ2-7; D might be TRBD2 (6 bases). The CDR3 contains 13 residues. Per the germline V gene, CDR1 is LNHDA and CDR2 is SQIVND (reference sequence). Trimming took 4 bases from V and 0 from J, leaving 7 bases between them. The DNA of the CDR3 is TGTGCCAGTAGTAGCGGGGACTCCTACGAGCAGTACTTC. This sequence encodes CASSSGDSYEQYF. Looking up the rest from reference TRBV19 and TRBJ2-7 gives the full variable domain: DGGITQSPKYLFRKEGQNVTLSCEQNLNHDAMYWYRQDPGQGLRLIYYSQIVNDFQKGDIAEGYSVSREKKESFPLTVTSAQKNPTAFYLCASSSGDSYEQYFGPGTRLTVT.

This clone was observed once. This chain uses TRBV10-3 with TRBJ1-1, with D unresolved. Germline values: CDR1 ENHRY, CDR2 SYGVKD. This CDR3 region has 16 residues. V lost 3 bases, J lost 1 base, and 15 bases lay in between. The DNA for the CDR3 is TGTGCCATCAGTGAAGAGGAGGCGACATCGAACACTGAAGCTTTCTTT. Encoded protein: CAISEEEATSNTEAFF.

V gene TRBV6-4 combines with J gene TRBJ1-6, with 7 bases identical to TRBD1. The CDR3 is 14 amino acids. Germline trimming cut 3 bases from V and 10 bases from J; bases unmatched to any gene: 6. CDR1 is MRHNA and CDR2 is SNTAGT in the germline V gene. CDR3: CASSEGTVRSPLHF. CDR3 nucleotides: TGTGCCAGCAGTGAAGGGACAGTACGATCACCCCTCCACTTT.

This chain links TRBV27 with TRBJ2-1; the match to TRBD2 covers 11 bases. Losses at the gene ends were 3 bases for V and 7 bases for J; bases not matched to a gene: 8. Germline V lookup: CDR1 MNHEY, CDR2 SMNVEV (reference sequence). The CDR3 extends over 16 amino acids. CDR3 bases: TGTGCCAGCAGTTTGGTTACTAGCGGGGGCCAGAATGAGCAGTTCTTC. Translation: CASSLVTSGGQNEQFF.

This chain uses TRBV5-4 with TRBJ2-1; the match to TRBD2 covers 7 bases. The ends lost 4 bases at V and 7 bases at J; junction bases unmatched: 11. Germline assignment: CDR1 SGHNT and CDR2 YYREEE (reference sequence). This CDR3 region has 15 residues. For the CDR3, the DNA is TGTGCCAGCAGCCCGGGACTAACCGGTATGAATGAGCAGTTCTTC. Translating it yields CASSPGLTGMNEQFF.